This T cell receptor beta chain was obtained from a study of naive and memory T cell subsets. Germline lookup yields CDR1 MNHEY and CDR2 SVGAGI. This CDR3 has 14 residues. The V segment lost 6 bases and the J segment 3 bases; nucleotides outside the gene matches: 5. The SP2 primer and nested alpha and beta constant region primers amplified ligated cDNA in four rounds. For blood and skin samples, reverse transcription used TCR alpha and beta constant primers. Using its own MiXCR run on the UMI-ligation and nested PCR reads, TCRdb lists one record per CDR3 protein. The table lists around 24,000 distinct CDR3 sequences, 5.2% of them singletons. This clonotype showed up many times. The library had UMIs added by 3' ligation of an oligonucleotide to TCR cDNA. Whole-blood samples were 2 to 2.5 ml of peripheral blood from healthy adult volunteers. Reverse transcription used DNase-treated unsorted total RNA, aiming for roughly 1 to 1000 ng.

The TCR originated in an adult in good health. The genes are TRBV6-5 and TRBJ2-7; 10 bases align to TRBD1. The sequencing input was blood. CDR3 bases: TGTGCCAGCAGGGTAGGACAGGGGGGCTACGAGCAGTACTTC. It is translated as CASRVGQGGYEQYF.